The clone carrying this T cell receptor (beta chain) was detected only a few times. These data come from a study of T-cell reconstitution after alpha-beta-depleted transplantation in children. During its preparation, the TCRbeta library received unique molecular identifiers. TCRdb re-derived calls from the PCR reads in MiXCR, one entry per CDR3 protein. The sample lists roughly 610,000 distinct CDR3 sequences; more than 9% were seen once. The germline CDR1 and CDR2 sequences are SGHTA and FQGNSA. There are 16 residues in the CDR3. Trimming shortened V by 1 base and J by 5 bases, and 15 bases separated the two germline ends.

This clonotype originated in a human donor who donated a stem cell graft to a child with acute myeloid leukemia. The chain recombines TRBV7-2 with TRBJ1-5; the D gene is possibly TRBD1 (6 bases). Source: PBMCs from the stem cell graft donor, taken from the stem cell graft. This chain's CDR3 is CASSLGGRGWDQPQHF. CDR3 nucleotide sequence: TGTGCCAGCAGCTTAGGTGGCAGGGGCTGGGATCAGCCCCAGCATTTT.